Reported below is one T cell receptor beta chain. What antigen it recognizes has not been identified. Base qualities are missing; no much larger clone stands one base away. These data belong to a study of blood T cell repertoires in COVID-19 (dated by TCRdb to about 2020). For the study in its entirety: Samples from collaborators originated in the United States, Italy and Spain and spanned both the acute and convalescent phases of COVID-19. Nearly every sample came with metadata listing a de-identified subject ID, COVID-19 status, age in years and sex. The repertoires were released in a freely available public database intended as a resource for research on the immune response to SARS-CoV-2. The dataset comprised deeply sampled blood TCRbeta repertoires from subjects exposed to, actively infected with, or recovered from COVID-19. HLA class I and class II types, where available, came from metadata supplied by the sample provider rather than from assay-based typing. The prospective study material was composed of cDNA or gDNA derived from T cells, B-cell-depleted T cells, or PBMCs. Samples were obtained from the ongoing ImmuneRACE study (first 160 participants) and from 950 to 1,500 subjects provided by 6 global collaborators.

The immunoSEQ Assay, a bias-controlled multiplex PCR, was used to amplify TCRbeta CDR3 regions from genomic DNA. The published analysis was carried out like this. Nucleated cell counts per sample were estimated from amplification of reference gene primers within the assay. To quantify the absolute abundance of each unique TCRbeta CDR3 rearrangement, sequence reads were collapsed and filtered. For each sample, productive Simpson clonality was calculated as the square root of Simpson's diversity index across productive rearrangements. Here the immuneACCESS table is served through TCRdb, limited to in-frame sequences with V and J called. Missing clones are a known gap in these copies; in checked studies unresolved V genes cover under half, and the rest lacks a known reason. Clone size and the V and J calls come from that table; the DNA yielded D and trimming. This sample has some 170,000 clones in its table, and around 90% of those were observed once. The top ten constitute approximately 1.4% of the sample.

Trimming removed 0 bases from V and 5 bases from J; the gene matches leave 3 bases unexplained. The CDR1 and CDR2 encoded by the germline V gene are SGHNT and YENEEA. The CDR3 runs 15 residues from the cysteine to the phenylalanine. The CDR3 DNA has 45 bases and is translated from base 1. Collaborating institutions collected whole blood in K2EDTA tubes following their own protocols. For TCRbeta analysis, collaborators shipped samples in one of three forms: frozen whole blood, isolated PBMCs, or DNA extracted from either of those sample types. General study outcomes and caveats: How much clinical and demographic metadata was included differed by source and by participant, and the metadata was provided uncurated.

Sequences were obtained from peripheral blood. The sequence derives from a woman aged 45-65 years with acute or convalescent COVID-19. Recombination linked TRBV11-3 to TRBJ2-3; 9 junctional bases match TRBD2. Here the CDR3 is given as CASSLDPTSGDTQYF. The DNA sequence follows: TGTGCCAGCAGCTTAGATCCGACTAGCGGAGATACGCAGTATTTT.